This T cell receptor (beta chain) emerged from a study of cytomegalovirus exposure and HLA in healthy donors. Primers for the PCR totalled 60 Vbeta and 13 Jbeta. The table came from immunoSEQ multiplex PCR; TCRdb's copy has only in-frame clones and leaves some out. The sample contains 100,000 to 150,000 clones, approximately 78% of which appear only once. This clone was seen only a few times. Healthy individuals who donated bone marrow served as the donors. The V segment lost 7 bases and the J segment 6 bases; nucleotides outside the gene matches: 12. CDR3 length: 15 residues. Germline V gives CDR1 SGDLS, CDR2 YYNGEE.

The TCR was taken from a man aged 35 to 55 in good health and CMV-seronegative. The sample was PBMCs. The chain has TRBV9 and TRBJ2-2, with 7 bases identical to TRBD2. CDR3 protein: CASGLGGVTAGELFF. The CDR3 nucleotides read TGTGCCAGCGGATTGGGAGGGGTCACCGCCGGGGAGCTGTTTTTT.